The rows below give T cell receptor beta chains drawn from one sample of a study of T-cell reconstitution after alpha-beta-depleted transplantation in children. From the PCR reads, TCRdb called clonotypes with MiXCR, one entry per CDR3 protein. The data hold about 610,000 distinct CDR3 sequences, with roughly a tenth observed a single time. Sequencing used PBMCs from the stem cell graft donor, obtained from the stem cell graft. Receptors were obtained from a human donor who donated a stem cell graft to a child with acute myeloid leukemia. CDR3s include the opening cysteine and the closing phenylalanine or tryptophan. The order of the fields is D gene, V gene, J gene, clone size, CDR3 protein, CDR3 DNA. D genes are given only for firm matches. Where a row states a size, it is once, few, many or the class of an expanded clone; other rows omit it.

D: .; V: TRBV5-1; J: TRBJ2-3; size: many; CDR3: CASSLDGAGTDTQYF; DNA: TGCGCCAGCAGCTTGGACGGGGCAGGCACAGATACGCAGTATTTT
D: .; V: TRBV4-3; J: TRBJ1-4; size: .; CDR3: CASSQGQMDEKLFF; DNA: TGCGCCAGCAGCCAAGGCCAGATGGATGAAAAACTGTTTTTT
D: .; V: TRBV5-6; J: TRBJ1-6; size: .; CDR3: CASSSRQKDSPLHF; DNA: TGTGCCAGCAGCTCTCGACAGAAGGACTCACCCCTCCACTTT
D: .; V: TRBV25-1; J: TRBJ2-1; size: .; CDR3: CATGWQRSYNEQFF; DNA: TGTGCCACTGGGTGGCAGCGCTCCTACAATGAGCAGTTCTTC
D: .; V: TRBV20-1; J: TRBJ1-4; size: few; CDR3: CSAVEGVRKLFF; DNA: TGCAGTGCCGTGGAGGGGGTACGAAAACTGTTTTTT
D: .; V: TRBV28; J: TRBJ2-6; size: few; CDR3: CASSLKAQGYSNVLTF; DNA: TGTGCCAGCAGTTTAAAAGCACAGGGTTATTCCAACGTCCTGACTTTC
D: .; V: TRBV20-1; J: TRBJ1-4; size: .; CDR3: CSASPILGLLNEKLFF; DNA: TGCAGTGCTAGCCCGATACTGGGCCTGCTTAATGAAAAACTGTTTTTT
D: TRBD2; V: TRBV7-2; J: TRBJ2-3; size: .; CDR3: CASSSPAGLVNTDTQYF; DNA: TGTGCCAGCAGCTCTCCCGCGGGACTAGTTAACACAGATACGCAGTATTTT
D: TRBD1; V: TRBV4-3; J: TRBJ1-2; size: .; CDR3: CASSQMTGGVGYTF; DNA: TGCGCCAGCAGCCAGATGACAGGGGGCGTCGGCTACACCTTC
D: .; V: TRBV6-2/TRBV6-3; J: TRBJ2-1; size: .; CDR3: CATWEGVNEQFF; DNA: TGTGCCACCTGGGAGGGGGTCAATGAGCAGTTCTTC
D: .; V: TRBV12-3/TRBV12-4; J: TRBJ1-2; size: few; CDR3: CASSRQALLGYTF; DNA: TGTGCCAGCAGTCGACAGGCCCTTTTAGGCTACACCTTC
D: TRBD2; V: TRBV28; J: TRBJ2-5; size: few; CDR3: CASSFVKAGMETQYF; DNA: TGTGCCAGCAGTTTTGTGAAAGCGGGAATGGAGACCCAGTACTTC
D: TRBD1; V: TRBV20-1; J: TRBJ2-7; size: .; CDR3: CSARDGQGTYEQYF; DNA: TGCAGTGCTAGAGACGGACAGGGAACCTACGAGCAGTACTTC
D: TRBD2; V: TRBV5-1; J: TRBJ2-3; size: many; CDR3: CASSLVGGSSTDTQYF; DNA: TGCGCCAGCAGCTTGGTCGGCGGGAGTAGCACAGATACGCAGTATTTT
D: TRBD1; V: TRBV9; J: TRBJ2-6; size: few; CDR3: CASSRGQGSGANVLTF; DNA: TGTGCCAGCAGTAGGGGACAGGGTTCTGGGGCCAACGTCCTGACTTTC
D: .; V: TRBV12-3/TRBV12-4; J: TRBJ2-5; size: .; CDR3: CASSLPGVRETQYF; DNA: TGTGCCAGCAGTTTACCAGGGGTCCGGGAGACCCAGTACTTC
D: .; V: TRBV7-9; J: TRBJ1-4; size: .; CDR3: CASSFGPQNEKLFF; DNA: TGTGCCAGCAGCTTCGGACCCCAAAATGAAAAACTGTTTTTT
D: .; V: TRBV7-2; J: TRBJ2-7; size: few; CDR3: CASSYGPTVWYEQYF; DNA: TGTGCCAGCAGCTACGGACCCACGGTTTGGTACGAGCAGTACTTC
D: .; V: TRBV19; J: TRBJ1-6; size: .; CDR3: CASSEGTPDNSPLHF; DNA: TGTGCCAGTAGTGAAGGGACCCCGGATAATTCACCCCTCCACTTT
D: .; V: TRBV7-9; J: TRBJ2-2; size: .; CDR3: CASSLGKGGELFF; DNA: TGTGCCAGCAGCTTAGGCAAGGGCGGGGAGCTGTTTTTT
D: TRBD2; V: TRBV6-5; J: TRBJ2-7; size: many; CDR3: CASSYSGGEIYEQYF; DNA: TGTGCCAGCAGTTACTCGGGGGGGGAAATCTACGAGCAGTACTTC
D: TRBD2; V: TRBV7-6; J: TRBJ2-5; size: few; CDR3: CASSFHGTSGDETQYF; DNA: TGTGCCAGCAGCTTCCACGGGACTAGCGGGGATGAGACCCAGTACTTC
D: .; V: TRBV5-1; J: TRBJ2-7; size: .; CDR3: CASSYQGDSLYEQYF; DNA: TGCGCCAGCAGCTACCAAGGGGACTCACTCTACGAGCAGTACTTC
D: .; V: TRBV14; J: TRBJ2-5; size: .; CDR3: CASSPGHSTETQYF; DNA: TGTGCCAGCAGCCCGGGACATTCTACGGAGACCCAGTACTTC
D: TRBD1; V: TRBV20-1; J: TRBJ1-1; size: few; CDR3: CSATNRGNTEAFF; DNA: TGCAGTGCCACAAACAGGGGGAACACTGAAGCTTTCTTT
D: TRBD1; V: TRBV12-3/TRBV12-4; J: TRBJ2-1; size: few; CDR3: CASSLYRDRARTPEQFF; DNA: TGTGCCAGCAGTTTATACAGGGACAGGGCCCGAACCCCCGAGCAGTTCTTC
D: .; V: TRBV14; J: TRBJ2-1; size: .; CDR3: CASSPLDGGAYNEQFF; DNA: TGTGCCAGCAGTCCCTTAGACGGAGGGGCCTACAATGAGCAGTTCTTC
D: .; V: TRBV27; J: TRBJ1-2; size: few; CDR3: CASSLEGVGNYGYTF; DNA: TGTGCCAGCAGTTTAGAAGGGGTCGGGAACTATGGCTACACCTTC
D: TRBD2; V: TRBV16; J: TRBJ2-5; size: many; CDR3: CASSQPMPGLAGAQYF; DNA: TGTGCCAGCAGCCAACCGATGCCGGGACTAGCGGGAGCTCAGTACTTC
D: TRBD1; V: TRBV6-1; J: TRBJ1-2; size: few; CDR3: CASSDGQGANGYTF; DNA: TGTGCCAGCAGTGATGGACAGGGGGCTAATGGCTACACCTTC
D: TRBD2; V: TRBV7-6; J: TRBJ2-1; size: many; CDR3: CASSLLAGGPRENEQFF; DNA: TGTGCCAGCAGCTTACTCGCGGGAGGGCCGAGAGAAAATGAGCAGTTCTTC
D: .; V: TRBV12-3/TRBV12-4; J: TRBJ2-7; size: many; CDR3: CASSLSGPVEQYF; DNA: TGTGCCAGCAGCCTTTCGGGCCCCGTTGAGCAGTACTTC
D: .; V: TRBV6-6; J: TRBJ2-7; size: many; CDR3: CASSTLQSKQYF; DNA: TGTGCCAGCAGTACACTTCAGAGTAAGCAGTACTTC
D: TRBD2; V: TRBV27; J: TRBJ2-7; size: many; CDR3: CASQRGSGGSYEQYF; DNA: TGTGCCAGCCAGCGAGGGAGCGGGGGCTCCTACGAGCAGTACTTC